Shown below are 27 T cell receptor beta chains from a single sample sequenced in a study of identical twins. TCRdb used MiXCR to reprocess the 5' RACE reads, holding one entry per CDR3 protein. The table lists fewer than 900,000 distinct CDR3 sequences, 21% of them singletons. The sample also formed part of further work on T cells expressing NK-cell markers.

Sequencing used PBMCs. These TCRs come from a woman aged 18-35 years in good health.

V and J are TRBV5-6 and TRBJ2-3; 11 bases line up with TRBD2. The CDR3 has 16 residues. Germline CDR1 is SGHDT and CDR2 is YYEEEE. The V segment lost 3 bases and the J segment 2 bases; nucleotides outside the gene matches: 5. In DNA, the CDR3 is TGTGCCAGCAGCTCTCCTAGCGGGAGGCCCACAGATACGCAGTATTTT. Protein product: CASSSPSGRPTDTQYF.

The chain has TRBV2 and TRBJ2-2; 7 bases are a match to TRBD1. The trim removed 5 bases at V and 0 bases at J, leaving 12 bases unmatched. The length of the CDR3 is 18 residues. Germline V gives CDR1 SNHLY, CDR2 FYNNEI. The CDR3 sequence: CASSPALGTASNTGELFF. Here the CDR3 DNA reads TGTGCCAGCAGTCCAGCCTTGGGGACAGCCTCGAACACCGGGGAGCTGTTTTTT.

Comments on this clonotype: Relative to the germline gene, one junction end is altered; a read error may explain this. J is TRBJ2-4 and V is TRBV20-1; D is possibly TRBD1 or TRBD2 (5 bases each). This CDR3 comprises 11 residues. Per germline, CDR1 DFQATT and CDR2 SNEGSKA (reference sequence). The CDR3 nucleotides are TGCAGTGCTAGAGGACCGGGGCCCCAGGACTTC. Translating it yields CSARGPGPQDF.

The table lists this clonotype with many counts. The rearrangement links TRBV7-2 to TRBJ1-4; possibly TRBD1 for D (5 bases). The CDR3 runs to 15 residues. Germline loops: CDR1 SGHTA, CDR2 FQGNSA. The ends were cut back, 3 bases at V and 8 bases at J, with 16 bases in the middle. The CDR3 bases are TGTGCCAGCAGCTTTTCTCCGGGACTGGGGGAAAAACTGTTTTTT. It translates to CASSFSPGLGEKLFF.

The rearrangement uses TRBV25-1 and TRBJ2-5; D gene unclear. CDR3 size: 15 residues. The V end was cut by 5 bases, the J end by 0 bases, with 13 bases between. Germline V gene lookup returns CDR1 MGHDK and CDR2 SYGVNS. The CDR3 DNA is TGTGCCAGCAGTCGCAGAGTATCTAACCAAGAGACCCAGTACTTC. Its protein is CASSRRVSNQETQYF.

This chain links TRBV5-6 with TRBJ2-3; D might be TRBD2 (6 bases). Trimming removed 4 bases from V and 5 bases from J, with 14 bases in between. Germline V gene sequence: CDR1 SGHDT, CDR2 YYEEEE. This CDR3 region has 14 residues. This CDR3 reads CASSRDSSGDTQYF. Written as DNA, the CDR3 is TGTGCCAGCAGCCGGGACTCCTCCGGAGATACGCAGTATTTT.

This chain uses TRBV20-1 with TRBJ1-1; D gene uncertain. CDR3 length equals 12 residues. Germline V lookup: CDR1 DFQATT, CDR2 SNEGSKA (reference sequence). V dropped 6 bases and J dropped 1 base, with 9 bases sitting between them. This CDR3 is CSARHRNTEAFF. CDR3 in DNA: TGCAGTGCCCGACACAGGAACACTGAAGCTTTCTTT.

In the case of this clonotype: One end of the junction varies from germline; a read error may be responsible. The V gene is TRBV20-1, the J gene TRBJ2-5; D ambiguous. This CDR3 region has 12 residues. Germline lookup yields CDR1 DFQATT and CDR2 SNEGSKA (reference sequence). The CDR3 reads CSATNHQETQYF. The CDR3 DNA reads TGCAGTGCCACAAATCACCAGGAGACCCAGTACTTC.

The gene calls are TRBV7-8 and TRBJ2-2, with 9 bases that match TRBD2. V gave up 6 bases and J gave up 7 bases; unmatched junction bases: 9. This CDR3 is 15 amino acids long. Germline V gene lookup returns CDR1 SGHVS and CDR2 FQNEAQ. The CDR3, as DNA: TGTGCCAGCAGGGACGGGACTAGCACGAGCGGGGAGCTGTTTTTT. It codes for CASRDGTSTSGELFF.

This clonotype was seen only a few times. The rearrangement uses TRBV20-1 and TRBJ2-7, with 10 nucleotides matching TRBD1. Trimming took 6 bases from V and 7 from J; bases not matched to a gene: 12. Germline values: CDR1 DFQATT, CDR2 SNEGSKA (reference sequence). The CDR3 spans 14 residues. The CDR3 DNA sequence: TGCAGTGCGTTGAGACAGGGGGCCTCGGGGGAGCAGTACTTC. Translation: CSALRQGASGEQYF.

This clonotype was seen ten or more times. The rearrangement joins TRBV20-1 to TRBJ2-5, with no clear D. V shed 1 base and J shed 13 bases, with 13 bases lying between them. Looked up from germline, CDR1 is DFQATT and CDR2 is SNEGSKA (reference sequence). The CDR3 is made up of 11 amino acids. The chain's CDR3 is CSARGDGELYF. Here the CDR3 DNA reads TGCAGTGCTAGAGGGGATGGTGAGCTGTACTTC.

The chain carries TRBV7-2 and TRBJ2-7, with D tentatively TRBD2 (6 bases). V was shortened by 8 bases and J by 0 bases, with 14 bases between the two germline ends. This CDR3 is built from 14 residues. The germline gives CDR1 SGHTA, CDR2 FQGNSA. The chain's CDR3 is CASGGRTLSYEQYF. The CDR3 region has the DNA TGTGCCAGCGGGGGGAGGACCCTCTCCTACGAGCAGTACTTC.

This chain connects TRBV6-6 to TRBJ2-7; possible D gene TRBD1, 6 bases. The CDR3 contains 12 residues. Germline V gene sequence: CDR1 MNHNY, CDR2 SVGAGI (reference sequence). V was shortened by 5 bases and J by 8 bases, with 13 bases between the two germline ends. The CDR3 reads CASSPLGDKQYF. The CDR3 nucleotides read TGTGCCAGCAGTCCCTTGGGGGACAAGCAGTACTTC.

Note on this clonotype: At one of its ends the junction is not consistent with the germline gene, which may arise from a read error. This rearrangement joins TRBV2 to TRBJ2-1; TRBD1 is a possible D gene (5 bases). Per the germline V gene, CDR1 is SNHLY and CDR2 is FYNNEI. This CDR3 is 10 amino acids long. The CDR3 loop reads CASSVQQVLF. The CDR3 DNA sequence: TGTGCCAGCAGTGTCCAACAGGTTCTCTTC.

The rearrangement joins TRBV21-1 to TRBJ2-3; TRBD2, the table's D call, was not compared with the DNA. TRBV21-1 is classified as a pseudogene. The CDR3 runs to 16 residues. CDR3: CASSKATSGSADTQYF. Here the CDR3 DNA reads TGTGCCAGCAGCAAAGCCACTAGCGGGAGTGCAGATACGCAGTATTTT.

A few counts support this clonotype. V and J are TRBV20-1 and TRBJ2-5, with D possibly being TRBD2 (5 bases). Looked up from germline, CDR1 is DFQATT and CDR2 is SNEGSKA (reference sequence). The CDR3 sequence is 14 residues long. V lost 0 bases and J lost 4, with 12 bases in between. CDR3 DNA sequence: TGCAGTGCTAGAGATCGGGCCGCGGGAGAGACCCAGTACTTC. Protein: CSARDRAAGETQYF.

This clonotype was counted between two and nine times. The V and J genes are TRBV12-3 or TRBV12-4 and TRBJ2-7, with TRBD1 matching 7 bases. Trimming at V came to 5 bases and at J to 2 bases, leaving 6 bases not matched to a gene. The CDR3 contains 14 residues. The CDR3 nucleotides are TGTGCCAGCAGTCGACAGGGTTCCGCCTACGAGCAGTACTTC. Its protein product is CASSRQGSAYEQYF.

This clonotype was seen a handful of times. This chain uses TRBV20-1 with TRBJ2-7; D is ambiguous. V was cut by 7 bases and J by 3 bases, with 16 bases left in between. Germline CDR1 reads DFQATT; CDR2 reads SNEGSKA (reference sequence). CDR3 length: 13 amino acids. CDR3 bases: TGCAGTGTACCGGACGGCGGCCTCTACGAGCAGTACTTC. Translation gives CSVPDGGLYEQYF.

The chain links TRBV7-2 to TRBJ2-6; D is perhaps TRBD1 or TRBD2 (5 bases each). The V end lost 2 bases, the J end lost 2 bases, and 13 bases lay between the germline ends. The germline V gene encodes CDR1 SGHTA and CDR2 FQGNSA. The CDR3 consists of 17 residues. The CDR3 loop reads CASSLRGFGAGANVLTF. CDR3 nucleotides: TGTGCCAGCAGCTTACGGGGCTTTGGTGCTGGGGCCAACGTCCTGACTTTC.

The chain links TRBV10-3 to TRBJ2-1, with TRBD2 matching 8 bases. Losses at the gene ends were 7 bases for V and 7 bases for J; bases not matched to a gene: 6. The V gene's germline CDR1 is ENHRY and CDR2 SYGVKD. This CDR3 has 13 amino acids. The CDR3 loop reads CAIMPTSENEQFF. The CDR3 DNA sequence: TGTGCCATCATGCCGACTAGCGAGAATGAGCAGTTCTTC.

This clonotype was found a few times. This sequence joins TRBV7-2 and TRBJ2-7; D not resolved. CDR1 and CDR2 from the germline V gene are SGHTA and FQGNSA. V lost 4 bases to trimming and J lost 3 bases, with 16 bases between them. This CDR3 region has 15 residues. The CDR3 here is CASSYVALQGYEQYF. In DNA, the CDR3 is TGTGCCAGCAGCTATGTCGCCTTACAAGGCTACGAGCAGTACTTC. Together with reference TRBV7-2 and TRBJ2-7, the CDR3 gives the full variable domain: GAGVSQSPSNKVTEKGKDVELRCDPISGHTALYWYRQSLGQGLEFLIYFQGNSAPDKSGLPSDRFSAERTGGSVSTLTIQRTQQEDSAVYLCASSYVALQGYEQYFGPGTRLTVT.

The table lists this clonotype with many counts. The chain recombines TRBV9 with TRBJ2-3, with 7 nucleotides matching TRBD1. The CDR3 sequence is 14 residues long. Germline V CDR1 and CDR2: SGDLS, YYNGEE. With V trimmed by 4 bases and J by 6 bases, 8 bases remained unmatched. CDR3 in amino acids: CASSFGQARDTQYF. CDR3 nucleotides: TGTGCCAGCAGCTTCGGACAGGCCCGGGATACGCAGTATTTT. The full variable domain, in which reference TRBV9 and TRBJ2-3 provide the parts outside the CDR3, is DSGVTQTPKHLITATGQRVTLRCSPRSGDLSVYWYQQSLDQGLQFLIQYYNGEERAKGNILERFSAQQFPDLHSELNLSSLELGDSALYFCASSFGQARDTQYFGPGTRLTVL.

This clonotype came up a few times. Here the CDR3 reads CASSGRGFRNEQFF. DNA of the CDR3: TGCGCCAGCAGCGGGCGGGGGTTTAGGAATGAGCAGTTCTTC. The J gene is TRBJ2-1, the V gene TRBV5-1; the match to TRBD2 covers 7 bases. The CDR3 totals 14 residues. Germline V gene sequence: CDR1 SGHRS, CDR2 YFSETQ. V was pared by 4 bases and J by 7 bases, with 8 bases of the junction left unmatched.

This chain joins TRBV10-3 and TRBJ2-2, with D unclear. The CDR3 has 14 amino acids. Germline CDR1 is ENHRY and CDR2 is SYGVKD. V was cut by 11 bases and J by 4 bases, with 17 bases left in between. CDR3 DNA sequence: TGTGCCTCCGGCGCGGCCGGATCCACCGGGGAGCTGTTTTTT. It translates to CASGAAGSTGELFF.

This clonotype occurred many times. This chain's CDR3 is CSARSGSRAETQYF. The CDR3 bases are TGCAGTGCTAGAAGTGGATCGAGGGCAGAGACCCAGTACTTC. The chain has TRBV20-1 and TRBJ2-5, with D tentatively TRBD2 (5 bases). The germline gives CDR1 DFQATT, CDR2 SNEGSKA (reference sequence). The germline V and J ends were trimmed by 2 bases and 4 bases, with 14 bases remaining between them. There are 14 residues in the CDR3.

This clonotype was picked up a small number of times. The genes are TRBV6-5 and TRBJ2-2; a weak D match, TRBD2 (6 bases). This CDR3 is built from 14 residues. V lost 0 bases to trimming and J lost 7 bases, with 9 bases between them. Germline CDR1 is MNHEY and CDR2 is SVGAGI. The CDR3 sequence is CASSYSLAVGELFF. The CDR3 region has the DNA TGTGCCAGCAGTTACTCACTAGCAGTCGGGGAGCTGTTTTTT.

This clonotype occurred a few times. The V call is TRBV7-9, the J call TRBJ2-3; TRBD1 aligns across 7 bases. Germline V gene lookup returns CDR1 SEHNR and CDR2 FQNEAQ (reference sequence). The CDR3 covers 15 residues. Trimming removed 5 bases from V and 0 bases from J; junction bases left unmatched: 5. The chain's CDR3 is CASSLSTGSTDTQYF. Written as DNA, the CDR3 is TGTGCCAGCAGCCTTTCGACAGGGAGCACAGATACGCAGTATTTT.